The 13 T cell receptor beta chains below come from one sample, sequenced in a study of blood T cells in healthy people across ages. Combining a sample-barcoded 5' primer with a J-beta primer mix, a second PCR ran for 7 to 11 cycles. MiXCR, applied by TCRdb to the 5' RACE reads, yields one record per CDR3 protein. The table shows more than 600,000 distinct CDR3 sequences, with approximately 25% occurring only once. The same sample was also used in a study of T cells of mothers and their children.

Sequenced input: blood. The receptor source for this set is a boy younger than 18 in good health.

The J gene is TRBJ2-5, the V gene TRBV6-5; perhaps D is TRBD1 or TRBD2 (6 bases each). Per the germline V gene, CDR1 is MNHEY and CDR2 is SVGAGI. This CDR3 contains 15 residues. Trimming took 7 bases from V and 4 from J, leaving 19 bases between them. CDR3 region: CASTEETGAGETQYF. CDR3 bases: TGTGCCAGCACCGAAGAGACGGGGGCAGGAGAGACCCAGTACTTC.

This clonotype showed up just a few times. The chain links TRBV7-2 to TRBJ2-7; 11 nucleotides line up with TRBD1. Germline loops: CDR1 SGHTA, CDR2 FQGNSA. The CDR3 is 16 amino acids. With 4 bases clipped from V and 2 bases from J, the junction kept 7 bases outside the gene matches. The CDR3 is CASSSREGQGAYEQYF. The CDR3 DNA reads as TGTGCCAGCAGCTCCCGGGAGGGACAGGGGGCCTACGAGCAGTACTTC.

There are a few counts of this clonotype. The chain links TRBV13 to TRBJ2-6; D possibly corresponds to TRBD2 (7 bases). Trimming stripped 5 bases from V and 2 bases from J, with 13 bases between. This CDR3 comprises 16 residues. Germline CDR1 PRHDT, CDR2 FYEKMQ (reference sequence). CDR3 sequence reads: CASSLRGGAGANVLTF. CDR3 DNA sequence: TGTGCCAGCAGCCTAAGGGGGGGCGCTGGGGCCAACGTCCTGACTTTC.

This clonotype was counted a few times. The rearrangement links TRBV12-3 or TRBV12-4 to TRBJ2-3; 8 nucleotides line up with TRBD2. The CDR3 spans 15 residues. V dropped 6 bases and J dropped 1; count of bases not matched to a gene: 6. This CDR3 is CASRPSGRGTDTQYF. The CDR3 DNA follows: TGTGCCAGCAGACCGAGCGGGAGAGGCACAGATACGCAGTATTTT.

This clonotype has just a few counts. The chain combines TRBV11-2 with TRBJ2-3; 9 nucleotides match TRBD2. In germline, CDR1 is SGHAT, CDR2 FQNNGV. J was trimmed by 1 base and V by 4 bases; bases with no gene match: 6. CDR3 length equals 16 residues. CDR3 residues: CASSSARLAGTDTQYF. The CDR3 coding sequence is TGTGCCAGCAGCTCCGCCCGACTAGCGGGCACAGATACGCAGTATTTT.

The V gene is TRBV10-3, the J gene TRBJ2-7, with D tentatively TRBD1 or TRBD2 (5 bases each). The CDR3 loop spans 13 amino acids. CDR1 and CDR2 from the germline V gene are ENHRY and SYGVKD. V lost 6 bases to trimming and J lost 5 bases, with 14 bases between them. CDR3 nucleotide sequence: TGTGCCATCAGCGGTGCCCAGGGAGACGAGCAGTACTTC. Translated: CAISGAQGDEQYF.

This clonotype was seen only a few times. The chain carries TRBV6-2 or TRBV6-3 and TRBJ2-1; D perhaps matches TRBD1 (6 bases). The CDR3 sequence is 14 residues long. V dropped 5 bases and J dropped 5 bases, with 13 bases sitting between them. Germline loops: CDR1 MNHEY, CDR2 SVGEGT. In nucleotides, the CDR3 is TGTGCCAGCAGTACAGGGAAACCTAACAATGAGCAGTTCTTC. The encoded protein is CASSTGKPNNEQFF.

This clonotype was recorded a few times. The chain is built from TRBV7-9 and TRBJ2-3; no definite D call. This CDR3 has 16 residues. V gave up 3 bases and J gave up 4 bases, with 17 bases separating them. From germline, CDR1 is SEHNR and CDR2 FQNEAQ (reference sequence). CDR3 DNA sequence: TGTGCCAGCAGCTTTCTAGGCAGTTCCCTGGCAGATACGCAGTATTTT. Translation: CASSFLGSSLADTQYF.

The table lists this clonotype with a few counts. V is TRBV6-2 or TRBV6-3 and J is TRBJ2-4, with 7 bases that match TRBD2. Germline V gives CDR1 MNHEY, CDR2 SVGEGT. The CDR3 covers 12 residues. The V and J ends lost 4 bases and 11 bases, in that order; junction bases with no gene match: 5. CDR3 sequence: CASSSLRGVQYF. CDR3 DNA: TGTGCCAGCAGTTCCCTCCGGGGGGTTCAGTACTTC.

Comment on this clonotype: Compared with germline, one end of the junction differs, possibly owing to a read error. CDR3 nucleotides: TGTGCCAGCAGCCCATCAGGGTCAGGCTCCTACGAGCAGTGCTTC. Its protein product is CASSPSGSGSYEQCF. J is TRBJ2-7 and V is TRBV7-9, with D maybe TRBD1 (5 bases). Looked up from germline, CDR1 is SEHNR and CDR2 is FQNEAQ (reference sequence). The CDR3 is 15 residues long.

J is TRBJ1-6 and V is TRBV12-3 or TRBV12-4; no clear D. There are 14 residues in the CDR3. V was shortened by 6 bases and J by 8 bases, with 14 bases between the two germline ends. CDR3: CASSTHGGDSPLHF. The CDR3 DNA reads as TGTGCCAGCAGCACACATGGTGGGGATTCACCCCTCCACTTT.

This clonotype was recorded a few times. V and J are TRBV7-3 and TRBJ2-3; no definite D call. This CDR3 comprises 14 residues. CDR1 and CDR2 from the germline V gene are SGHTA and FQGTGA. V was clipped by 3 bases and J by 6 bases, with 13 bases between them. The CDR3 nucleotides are TGTGCCAGCAGCTTGGGTCTCCATGGGGATACGCAGTATTTT. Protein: CASSLGLHGDTQYF.

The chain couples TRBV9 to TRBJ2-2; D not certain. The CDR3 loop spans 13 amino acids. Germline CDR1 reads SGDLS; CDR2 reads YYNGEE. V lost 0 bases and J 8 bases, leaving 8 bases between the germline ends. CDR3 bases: TGTGCCAGCAGCGTAGATATTCCGGGGGAGCTGTTTTTT. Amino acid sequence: CASSVDIPGELFF.